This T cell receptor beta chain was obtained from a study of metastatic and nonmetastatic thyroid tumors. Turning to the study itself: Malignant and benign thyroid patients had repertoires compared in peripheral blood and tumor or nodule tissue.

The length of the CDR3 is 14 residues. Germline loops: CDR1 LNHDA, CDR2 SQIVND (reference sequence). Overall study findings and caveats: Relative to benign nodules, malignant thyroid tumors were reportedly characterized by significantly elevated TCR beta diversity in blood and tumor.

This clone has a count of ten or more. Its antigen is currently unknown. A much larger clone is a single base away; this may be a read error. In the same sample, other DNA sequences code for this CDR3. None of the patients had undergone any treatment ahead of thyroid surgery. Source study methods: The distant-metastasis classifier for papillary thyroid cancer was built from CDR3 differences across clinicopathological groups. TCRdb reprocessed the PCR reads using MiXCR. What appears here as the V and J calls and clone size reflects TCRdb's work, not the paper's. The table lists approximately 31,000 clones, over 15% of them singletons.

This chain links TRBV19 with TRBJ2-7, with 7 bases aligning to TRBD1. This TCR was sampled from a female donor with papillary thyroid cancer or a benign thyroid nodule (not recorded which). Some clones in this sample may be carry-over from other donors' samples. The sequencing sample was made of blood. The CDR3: CASSIRDSSCEQYF. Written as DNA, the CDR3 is TGTGCCAGTAGTATCCGGGACAGCTCCTGCGAGCAGTACTTC.